This T cell receptor (beta chain) was sequenced in a study of T cell responses to AZD1222 COVID-19 vaccine. At the level of the study: Researchers grouped second doses given at about 4 or about 12 weeks into one pool.

Of note for this clone: What it recognizes is unknown.

The data were produced by immunoSEQ multiplex PCR, yet TCRdb's version contains in-frame clones alone and is incomplete. Altogether about 180,000 clones are present, almost 90% being singletons, with the ten largest covering 0.49%. Study findings and constraints: Vaccination with two AZD1222 doses was followed by a rise in Spike-specific TCR breadth and depth. A mostly white British donor set with more females was recruited, and clonal diversity was possibly underestimated. It was only a handful of AZD1222 recipients who were seropositive at baseline.

The TCR was taken from an adult in good health. Here the sequenced sample was peripheral blood, taken on day 0 of AZD1222 vaccination.

The CDR3 reads CATSDSPGQGHGYTF. CDR3 in DNA: TGTGCCACCAGTGATTCGCCCGGACAGGGCCATGGCTACACCTTC. This chain connects TRBV24-1 to TRBJ1-2, with 8 bases lining up with TRBD1. Per germline, CDR1 KGHDR and CDR2 SFDVKD. The CDR3 length is 15 residues. J lost 6 bases, V lost 2 bases, and 7 bases had no gene match.